Included here is one T cell receptor (beta chain) sequence, with context. Per germline, CDR1 SGHVS and CDR2 FQNEAQ. Deletions cut 5 bases from V and 2 bases from J, with 16 bases between. This CDR3 comprises 16 residues. These data belong to a study of OX40 agonist ivuxolimab in advanced cancers. Some clones are missing from TCRdb's copy, which holds only in-frame ones; the method was immunoSEQ multiplex PCR. This table has 65,000 to 85,000 clones, roughly 80% appearing once. The origin of this receptor is an adult with an advanced solid tumor such as melanoma, head and neck, liver or kidney cancer. V and J are TRBV7-8 and TRBJ2-1; TRBD1 is a possible D gene (6 bases). The sample was CD4+ or CD8+ T cells sorted from blood, taken in a trial of the OX40 agonist ivuxolimab. The CDR3 DNA follows: TGTGCCAGCAGCCCGAACAGGGTTAGGGCCTACAATGAGCAGTTCTTC. Amino acids: CASSPNRVRAYNEQFF.